The T cell receptor (beta chain) described here comes from a study of CD8 T cells in Susac syndrome. RNA, at about 0.45 to 1 ug, was reverse transcribed with random hexamers. The amplification used immunoSEQ multiplex PCR on TCR beta CDR3; it spanned 54 Vbeta and 13 Jbeta. In TCRdb, the immunoSEQ multiplex PCR reads were re-called with MiXCR into one record per CDR3 protein. This table holds approximately 110,000 distinct CDR3 sequences, over 85% found once. The multiple sclerosis control group was made up of treatment-naive patients with stable or active relapsing-remitting disease. Losses at the gene ends were 3 bases for V and 5 bases for J; bases not matched to a gene: 9. The CDR3 consists of 15 residues. Per germline, CDR1 LGHNT and CDR2 FRNRAP.

The rearrangement links TRBV12-5 to TRBJ2-7, with 8 bases that match TRBD2. What was sequenced was CD8+ T cells from PBMCs. The sequence derives from a human donor with multiple sclerosis. The CDR3, as DNA: TGTGCTAGTGGTTTCGCCCCGGGGGGGCTCGACGAGCAGTACTTC. It yields the protein CASGFAPGGLDEQYF.